The clone carrying this TCR beta chain appeared a few times. Antigen: not known. CDR1 is SEHNR and CDR2 is FQNEAQ in the germline V gene (reference sequence). The CDR3 covers 14 residues. V was cut by 0 bases and J by 6 bases, with 11 bases left in between. This record comes from a study of post-analysis software for immune sequencing data. Overall study findings and caveats: Comparison of patients with controls showed a handful of TRBV segments more frequent in patients, TRBV5-6, TRBV5-1 and TRBV20-1 among them.

Unique molecular identifiers were carried by the TCR beta cDNA libraries. TCRdb redid the calling of the PCR reads with MiXCR, one entry per CDR3 protein. Of a few hundred thousand distinct CDR3 sequences in the sample, 34% were seen once. The chain carries TRBV7-9 and TRBJ1-2; D remains unclear. The sequenced sample was blood. This receptor was obtained from a girl under 18 with multiple sclerosis. The CDR3 protein is CASSLAGREDGYTF. The CDR3 DNA reads TGTGCCAGCAGCTTAGCGGGTCGGGAGGATGGCTACACCTTC.